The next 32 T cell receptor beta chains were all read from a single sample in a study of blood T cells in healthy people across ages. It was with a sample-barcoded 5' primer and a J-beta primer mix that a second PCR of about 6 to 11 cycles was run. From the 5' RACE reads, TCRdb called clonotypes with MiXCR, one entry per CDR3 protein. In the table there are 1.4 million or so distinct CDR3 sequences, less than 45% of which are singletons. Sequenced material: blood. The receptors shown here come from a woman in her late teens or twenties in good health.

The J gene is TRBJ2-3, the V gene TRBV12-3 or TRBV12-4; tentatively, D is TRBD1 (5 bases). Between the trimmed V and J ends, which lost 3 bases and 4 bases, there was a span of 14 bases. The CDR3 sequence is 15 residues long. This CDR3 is CASSLGRGRADTQYF. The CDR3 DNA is TGTGCCAGCAGTTTGGGGCGTGGAAGAGCAGATACGCAGTATTTT.

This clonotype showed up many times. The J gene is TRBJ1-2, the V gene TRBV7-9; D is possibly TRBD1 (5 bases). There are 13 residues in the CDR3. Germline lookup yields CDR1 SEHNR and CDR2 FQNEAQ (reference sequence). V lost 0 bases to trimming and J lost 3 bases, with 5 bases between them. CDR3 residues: CASSLAGDYGYTF. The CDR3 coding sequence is TGTGCCAGCAGCTTAGCGGGGGACTATGGCTACACCTTC.

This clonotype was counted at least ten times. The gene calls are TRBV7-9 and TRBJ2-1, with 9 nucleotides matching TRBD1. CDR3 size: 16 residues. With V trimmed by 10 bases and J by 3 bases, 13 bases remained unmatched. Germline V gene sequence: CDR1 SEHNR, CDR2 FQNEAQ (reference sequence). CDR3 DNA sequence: TGTGCCATCCCAATCCCGGGGACAGGGAACTACAATGAGCAGTTCTTC. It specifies CAIPIPGTGNYNEQFF.

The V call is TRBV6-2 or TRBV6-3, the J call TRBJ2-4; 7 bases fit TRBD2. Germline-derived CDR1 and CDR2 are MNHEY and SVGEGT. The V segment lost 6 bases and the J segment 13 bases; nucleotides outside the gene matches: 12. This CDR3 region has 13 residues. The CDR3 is CASSRDWDYKQYF. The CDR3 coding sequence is TGTGCCAGCAGCAGGGACTGGGACTACAAGCAGTACTTC.

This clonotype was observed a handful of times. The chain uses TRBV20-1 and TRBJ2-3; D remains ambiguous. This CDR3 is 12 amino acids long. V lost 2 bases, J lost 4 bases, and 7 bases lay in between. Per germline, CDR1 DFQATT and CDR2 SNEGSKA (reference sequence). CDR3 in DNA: TGCAGTGCTAGATGGACGGCAGATACGCAGTATTTT. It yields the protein CSARWTADTQYF.

The CDR3 coding sequence is TGTGCCAGCAGCCAAGACCCAGGCTTCGGGGAGACCCAGTACTTC. Translated, it gives CASSQDPGFGETQYF. V and J are TRBV3-1 and TRBJ2-5; D is ambiguous. V shed 0 bases and J shed 5 bases, with 13 bases lying between them. In germline, CDR1 is LGHDT, CDR2 YNNKEL (reference sequence). The CDR3 extends over 15 amino acids.

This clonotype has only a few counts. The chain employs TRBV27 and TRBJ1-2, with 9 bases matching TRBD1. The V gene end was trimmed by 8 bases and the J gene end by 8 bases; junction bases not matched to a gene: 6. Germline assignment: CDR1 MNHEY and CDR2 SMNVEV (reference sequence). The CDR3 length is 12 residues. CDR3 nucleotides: TGTGCCAGCGGCTACAGGGGGCGAGGCTACACCTTC. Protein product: CASGYRGRGYTF.

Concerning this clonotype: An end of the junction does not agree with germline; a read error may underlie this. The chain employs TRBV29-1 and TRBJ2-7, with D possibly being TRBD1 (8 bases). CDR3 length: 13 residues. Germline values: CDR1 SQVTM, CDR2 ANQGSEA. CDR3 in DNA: TGCAGCGCAACAGGGGGGGAGCCCTACAAGCAGTACTTC. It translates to CSATGGEPYKQYF.

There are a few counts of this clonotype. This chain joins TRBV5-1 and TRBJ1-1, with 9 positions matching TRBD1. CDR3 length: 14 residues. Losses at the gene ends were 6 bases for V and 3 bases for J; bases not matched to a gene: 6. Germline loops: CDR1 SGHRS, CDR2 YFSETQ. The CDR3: CASKSGTGYTEAFF. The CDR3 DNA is TGCGCCAGCAAATCCGGGACAGGGTACACTGAAGCTTTCTTT.

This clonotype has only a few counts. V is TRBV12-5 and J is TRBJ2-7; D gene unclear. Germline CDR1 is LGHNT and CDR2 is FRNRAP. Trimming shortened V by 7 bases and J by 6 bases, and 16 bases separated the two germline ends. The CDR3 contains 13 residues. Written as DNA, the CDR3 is TGTGCTAGTGCCCCAATAATCCTGGCCGAGCAGTACTTC. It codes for CASAPIILAEQYF.

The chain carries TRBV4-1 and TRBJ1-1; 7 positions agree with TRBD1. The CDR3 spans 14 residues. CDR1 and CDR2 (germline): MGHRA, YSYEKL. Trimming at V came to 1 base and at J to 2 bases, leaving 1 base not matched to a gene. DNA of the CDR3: TGCGCCAGCAGCCAAGGGGACAGCAACACTGAAGCTTTCTTT. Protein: CASSQGDSNTEAFF.

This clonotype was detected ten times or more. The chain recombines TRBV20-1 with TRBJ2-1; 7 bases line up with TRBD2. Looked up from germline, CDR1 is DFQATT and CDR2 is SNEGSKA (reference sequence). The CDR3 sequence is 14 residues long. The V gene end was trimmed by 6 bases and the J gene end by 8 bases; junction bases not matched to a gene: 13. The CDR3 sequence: CSAGRTTRLDEQFF. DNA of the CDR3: TGCAGTGCCGGGAGGACAACGAGACTGGATGAGCAGTTCTTC.

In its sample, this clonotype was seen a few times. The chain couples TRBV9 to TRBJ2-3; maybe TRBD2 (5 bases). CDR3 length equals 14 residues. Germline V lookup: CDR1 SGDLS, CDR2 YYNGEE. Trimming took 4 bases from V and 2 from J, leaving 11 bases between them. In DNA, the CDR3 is TGTGCCAGCAGCCCCAGCGGCCACACAGATACGCAGTATTTT. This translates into CASSPSGHTDTQYF.

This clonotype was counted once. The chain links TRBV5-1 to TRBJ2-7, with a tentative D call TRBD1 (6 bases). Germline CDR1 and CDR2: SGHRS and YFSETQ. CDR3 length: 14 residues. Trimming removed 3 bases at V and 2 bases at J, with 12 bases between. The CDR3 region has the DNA TGCGCCAGCAGCTCCACAGGGCCTACCTACGAGCAGTACTTC. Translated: CASSSTGPTYEQYF.

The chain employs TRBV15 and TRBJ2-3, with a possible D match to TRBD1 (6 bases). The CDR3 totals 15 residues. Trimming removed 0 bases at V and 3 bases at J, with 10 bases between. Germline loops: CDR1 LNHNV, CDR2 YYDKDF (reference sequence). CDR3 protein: CATSREGRGTDTQYF. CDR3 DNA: TGTGCCACCAGCAGAGAGGGCAGGGGAACAGATACGCAGTATTTT.

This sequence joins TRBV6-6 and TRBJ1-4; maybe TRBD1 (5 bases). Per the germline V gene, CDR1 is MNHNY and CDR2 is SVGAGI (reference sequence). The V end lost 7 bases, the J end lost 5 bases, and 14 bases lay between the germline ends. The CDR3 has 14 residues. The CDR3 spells CASTPRSGNEKLFF. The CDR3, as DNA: TGTGCCAGCACCCCTAGGTCAGGGAATGAAAAACTGTTTTTT.

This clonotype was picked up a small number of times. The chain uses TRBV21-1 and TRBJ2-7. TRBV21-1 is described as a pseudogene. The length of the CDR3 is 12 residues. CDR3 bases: TGTGCCAGCACCAAAAACTCCTACGAGCAGTACTTC. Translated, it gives CASTKNSYEQYF.

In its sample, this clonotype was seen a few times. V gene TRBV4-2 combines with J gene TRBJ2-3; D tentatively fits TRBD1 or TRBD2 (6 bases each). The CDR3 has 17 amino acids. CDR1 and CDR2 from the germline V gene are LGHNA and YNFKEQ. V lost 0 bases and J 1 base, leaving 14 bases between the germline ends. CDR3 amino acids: CASSQDLRGLGTDTQYF. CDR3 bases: TGTGCCAGCAGCCAAGATCTCCGGGGGCTCGGCACAGATACGCAGTATTTT.

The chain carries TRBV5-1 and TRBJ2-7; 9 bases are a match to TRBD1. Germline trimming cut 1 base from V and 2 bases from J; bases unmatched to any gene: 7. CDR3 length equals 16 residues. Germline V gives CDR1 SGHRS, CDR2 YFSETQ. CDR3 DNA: TGCGCCAGCAGCTTGCCTCGACAGGGGGGAACCTACGAGCAGTACTTC. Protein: CASSLPRQGGTYEQYF.

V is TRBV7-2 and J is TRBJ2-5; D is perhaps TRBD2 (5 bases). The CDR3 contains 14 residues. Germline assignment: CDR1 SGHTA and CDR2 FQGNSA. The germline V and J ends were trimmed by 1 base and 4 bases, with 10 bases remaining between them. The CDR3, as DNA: TGTGCCAGCAGCTTAGAGGTGGGAGTAGAGACCCAGTACTTC. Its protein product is CASSLEVGVETQYF.

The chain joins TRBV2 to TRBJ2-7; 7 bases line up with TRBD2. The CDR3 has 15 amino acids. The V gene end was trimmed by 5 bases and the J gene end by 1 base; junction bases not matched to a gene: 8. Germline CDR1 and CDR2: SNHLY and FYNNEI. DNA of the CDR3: TGTGCCAGCAGTTCTCGGCTAGCGGTTTCCTACGAGCAGTACTTC. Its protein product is CASSSRLAVSYEQYF.

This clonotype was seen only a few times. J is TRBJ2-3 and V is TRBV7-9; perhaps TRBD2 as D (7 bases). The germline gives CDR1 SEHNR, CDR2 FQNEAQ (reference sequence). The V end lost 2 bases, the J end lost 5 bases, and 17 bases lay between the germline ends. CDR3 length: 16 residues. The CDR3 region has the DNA TGTGCCAGCAGCTTAAGGGGGGCGGGGGTCGGAGATACGCAGTATTTT. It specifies CASSLRGAGVGDTQYF. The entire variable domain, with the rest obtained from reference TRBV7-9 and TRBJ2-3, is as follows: DTGVSQNPRHKITKRGQNVTFRCDPISEHNRLYWYRQTLGQGPEFLTYFQNEAQLEKSRLLSDRFSAERPKGSFSTLEIQRTEQGDSAMYLCASSLRGAGVGDTQYFGPGTRLTVL.

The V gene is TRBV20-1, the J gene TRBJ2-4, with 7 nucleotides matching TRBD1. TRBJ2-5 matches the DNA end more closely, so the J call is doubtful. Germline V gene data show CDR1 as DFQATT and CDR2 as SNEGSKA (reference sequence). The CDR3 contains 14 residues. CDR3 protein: CSARDFRQGKTQYF. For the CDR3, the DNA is TGCAGTGCTAGAGATTTTAGACAGGGAAAGACCCAGTACTTC.

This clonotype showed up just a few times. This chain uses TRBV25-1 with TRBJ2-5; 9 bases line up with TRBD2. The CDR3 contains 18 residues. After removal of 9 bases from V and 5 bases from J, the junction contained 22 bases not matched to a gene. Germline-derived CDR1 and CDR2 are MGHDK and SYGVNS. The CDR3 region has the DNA TGTGCCAGGGACCTTGGACCGTCTAGCGGGGTTCTCGGGGAGACCCAGTACTTC. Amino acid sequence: CARDLGPSSGVLGETQYF. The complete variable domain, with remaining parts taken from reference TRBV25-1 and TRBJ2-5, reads EADIYQTPRYLVIGTGKKITLECSQTMGHDKMYWYQQDPGMELHLIHYSYGVNSTEKGDLSSESTVSRIRTEHFPLTLESARPSHTSQYLCARDLGPSSGVLGETQYFGPGTRLLVL.

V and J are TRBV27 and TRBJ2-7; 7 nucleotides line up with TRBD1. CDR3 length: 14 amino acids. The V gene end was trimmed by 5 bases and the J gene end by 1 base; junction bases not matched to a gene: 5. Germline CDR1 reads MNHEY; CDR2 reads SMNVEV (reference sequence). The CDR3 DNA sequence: TGTGCCAGCAGTCCGACAGGGATTTCCTACGAGCAGTACTTC. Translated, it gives CASSPTGISYEQYF.

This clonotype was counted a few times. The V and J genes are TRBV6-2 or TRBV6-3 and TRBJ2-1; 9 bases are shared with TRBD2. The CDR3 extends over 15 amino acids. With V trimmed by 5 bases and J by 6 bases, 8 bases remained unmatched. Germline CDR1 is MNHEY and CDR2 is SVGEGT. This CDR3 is CASSRWTSDFNEQFF. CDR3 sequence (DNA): TGTGCCAGCAGTCGCTGGACTAGCGACTTCAATGAGCAGTTCTTC.

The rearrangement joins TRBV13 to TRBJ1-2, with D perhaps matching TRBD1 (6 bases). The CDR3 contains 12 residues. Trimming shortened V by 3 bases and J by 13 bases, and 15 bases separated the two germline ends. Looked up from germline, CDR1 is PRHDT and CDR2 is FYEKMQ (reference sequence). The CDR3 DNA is TGTGCCAGCAGCTTCACAGGCAGGGGAGGCACCTTC. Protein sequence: CASSFTGRGGTF.

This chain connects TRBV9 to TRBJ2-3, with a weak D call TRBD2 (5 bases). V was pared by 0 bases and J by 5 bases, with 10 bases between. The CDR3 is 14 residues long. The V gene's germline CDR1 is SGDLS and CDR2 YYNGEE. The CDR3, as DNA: TGTGCCAGCAGCGTAGACGGACTGGGAGATACGCAGTATTTT. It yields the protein CASSVDGLGDTQYF. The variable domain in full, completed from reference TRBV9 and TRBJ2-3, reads DSGVTQTPKHLITATGQRVTLRCSPRSGDLSVYWYQQSLDQGLQFLIQYYNGEERAKGNILERFSAQQFPDLHSELNLSSLELGDSALYFCASSVDGLGDTQYFGPGTRLTVL.

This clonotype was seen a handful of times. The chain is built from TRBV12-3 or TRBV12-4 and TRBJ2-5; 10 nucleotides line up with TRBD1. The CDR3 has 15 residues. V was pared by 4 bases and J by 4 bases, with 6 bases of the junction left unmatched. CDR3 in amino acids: CASSSRDRGVETQYF. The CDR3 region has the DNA TGTGCCAGCAGTTCCCGGGACAGGGGCGTAGAGACCCAGTACTTC.

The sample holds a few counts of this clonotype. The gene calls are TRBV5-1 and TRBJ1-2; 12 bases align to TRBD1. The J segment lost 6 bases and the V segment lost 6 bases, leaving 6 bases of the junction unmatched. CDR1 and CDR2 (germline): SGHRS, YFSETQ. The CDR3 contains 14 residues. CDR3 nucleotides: TGCGCCAGCACCGGGGACAGGGGGCAGAATGGCTACACCTTC. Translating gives CASTGDRGQNGYTF.

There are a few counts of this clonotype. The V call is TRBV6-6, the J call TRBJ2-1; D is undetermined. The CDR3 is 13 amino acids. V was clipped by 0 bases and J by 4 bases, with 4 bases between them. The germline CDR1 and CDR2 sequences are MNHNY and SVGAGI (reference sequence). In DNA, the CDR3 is TGTGCCAGCAGTTACTCGGTTTACAATGAGCAGTTCTTC. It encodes CASSYSVYNEQFF.

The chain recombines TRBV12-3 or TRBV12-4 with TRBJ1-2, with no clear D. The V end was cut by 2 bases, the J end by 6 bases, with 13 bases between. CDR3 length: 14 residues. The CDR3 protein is CASSLLPGLDGYTF. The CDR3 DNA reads TGTGCCAGCAGTTTACTCCCCGGACTAGATGGCTACACCTTC.